Below are 5 T cell receptor beta chains sequenced from a single sample in a study of blood T cell repertoires in COVID-19. The assay was immunoSEQ multiplex PCR, and TCRdb's table has in-frame clones only and misses some. This table holds just under 250,000 clones, about 89% found once. The specimen sequenced was PBMCs or T cells enriched from blood (not recorded which). Every receptor here comes from a woman younger than 45 who had recovered from COVID-19.

CDR3 sequence reads: CASSPTGGGETQYF. The CDR3 DNA reads as TGTGCCAGCAGCCCTACAGGGGGCGGTGAGACCCAGTACTTC. The V call is TRBV7-9, the J call TRBJ2-5, with 9 bases aligning to TRBD1. The CDR3 runs to 14 residues. Germline values: CDR1 SEHNR, CDR2 FQNEAQ (reference sequence). The V gene end was trimmed by 5 bases and the J gene end by 5 bases; junction bases not matched to a gene: 6.

V usage is TRBV28 and J usage is TRBJ1-2; 9 nucleotides match TRBD1. In germline, CDR1 is MDHEN, CDR2 SYDVKM. The CDR3 length is 14 residues. Losses at the gene ends were 6 bases for V and 2 bases for J; bases not matched to a gene: 4. The CDR3 DNA reads as TGTGCCAGCAGGGTACAGGGGGCCAACTATGGCTACACCTTC. This gives the protein CASRVQGANYGYTF.

This rearrangement joins TRBV11-3 to TRBJ2-1; TRBD1 matches at 8 bases. Germline V lookup: CDR1 SGHNT, CDR2 YENEEA. The CDR3 is made up of 15 amino acids. The V segment lost 5 bases and the J segment 3 bases; nucleotides outside the gene matches: 6. Written as DNA, the CDR3 is TGTGCCAGCAGCCCGGCCGGGACAGGCTACAATGAGCAGTTCTTC. It codes for CASSPAGTGYNEQFF.

The chain carries TRBV19 and TRBJ1-2; possible D gene TRBD1, 5 bases. In germline, CDR1 is LNHDA, CDR2 SQIVND (reference sequence). V lost 2 bases and J lost 3, with 13 bases in between. CDR3 length: 15 amino acids. CDR3 loop: CASSIKAGNYYGYTF. CDR3 coding DNA: TGTGCCAGTAGTATAAAGGCAGGGAATTACTATGGCTACACCTTC.

The chain joins TRBV18 to TRBJ1-1; D is uncertain. The CDR3 consists of 13 residues. V was shortened by 6 bases and J by 6 bases, with 14 bases between the two germline ends. Germline CDR1 KGHSH, CDR2 LQKENI. CDR3 DNA sequence: TGTGCCAGCTCGCTGCCGGTAGCAGCTGAAGCTTTCTTT. This gives the protein CASSLPVAAEAFF.